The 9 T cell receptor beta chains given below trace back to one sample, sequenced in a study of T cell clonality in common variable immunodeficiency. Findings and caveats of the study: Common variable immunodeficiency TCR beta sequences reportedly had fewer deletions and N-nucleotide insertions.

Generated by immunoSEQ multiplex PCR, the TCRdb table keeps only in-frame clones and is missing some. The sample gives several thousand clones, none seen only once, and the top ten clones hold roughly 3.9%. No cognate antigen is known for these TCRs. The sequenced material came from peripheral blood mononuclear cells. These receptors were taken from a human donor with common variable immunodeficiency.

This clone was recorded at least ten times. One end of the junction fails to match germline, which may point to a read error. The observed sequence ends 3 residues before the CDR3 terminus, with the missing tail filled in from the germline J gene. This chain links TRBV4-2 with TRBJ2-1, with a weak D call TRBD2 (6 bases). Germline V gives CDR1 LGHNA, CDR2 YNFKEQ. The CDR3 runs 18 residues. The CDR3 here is CASSQDWSGEYSYNEQFF. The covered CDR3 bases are TGCGCCAGCAGCCAAGATTGGTCGGGGGAATACTCCTACAATGAG.

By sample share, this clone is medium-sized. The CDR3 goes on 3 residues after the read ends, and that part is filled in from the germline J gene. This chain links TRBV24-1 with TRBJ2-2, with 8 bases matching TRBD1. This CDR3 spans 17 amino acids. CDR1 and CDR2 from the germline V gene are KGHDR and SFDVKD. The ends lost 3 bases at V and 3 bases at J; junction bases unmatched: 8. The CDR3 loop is CATSDGRQGAYTGELFF. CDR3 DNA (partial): TGTGCCACCAGTGATGGCCGGCAGGGGGCCTACACCGGGGAG.

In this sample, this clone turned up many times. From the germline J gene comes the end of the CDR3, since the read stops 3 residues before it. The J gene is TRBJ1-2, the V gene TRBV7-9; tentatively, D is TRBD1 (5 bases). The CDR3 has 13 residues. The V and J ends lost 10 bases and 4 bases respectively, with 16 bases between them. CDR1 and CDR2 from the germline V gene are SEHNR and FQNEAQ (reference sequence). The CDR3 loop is CATTTGSGYGYTF. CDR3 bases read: TGTGCCACTACCACAGGCTCTGGCTATGGC.

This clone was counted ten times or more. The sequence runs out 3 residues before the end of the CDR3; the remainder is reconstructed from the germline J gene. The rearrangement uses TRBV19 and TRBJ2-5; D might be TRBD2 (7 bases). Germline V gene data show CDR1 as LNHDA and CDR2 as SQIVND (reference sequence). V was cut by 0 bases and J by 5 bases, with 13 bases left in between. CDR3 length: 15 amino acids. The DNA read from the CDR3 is TGTGCCAGTAGTATAGACACGGGGGGCTCGGAGACC. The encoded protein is CASSIDTGGSET. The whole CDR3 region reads CASSIDTGGSETQYF.

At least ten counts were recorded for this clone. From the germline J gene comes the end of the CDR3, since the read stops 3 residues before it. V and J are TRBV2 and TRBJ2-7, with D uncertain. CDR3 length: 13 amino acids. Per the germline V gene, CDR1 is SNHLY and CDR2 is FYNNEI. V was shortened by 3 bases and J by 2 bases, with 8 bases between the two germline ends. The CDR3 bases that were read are TGTGCCAGCAGTGAGGTACTGGCCTACGAG. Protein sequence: CASSEVLAYE. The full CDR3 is CASSEVLAYEQYF.

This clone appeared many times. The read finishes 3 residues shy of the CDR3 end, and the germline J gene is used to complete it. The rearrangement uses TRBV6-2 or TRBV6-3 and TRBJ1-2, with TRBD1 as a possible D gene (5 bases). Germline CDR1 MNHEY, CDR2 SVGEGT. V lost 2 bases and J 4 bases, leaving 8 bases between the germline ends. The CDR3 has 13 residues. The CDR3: CASSYTGVYGYTF. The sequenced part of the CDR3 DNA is TGTGCCAGCAGTTACACAGGAGTCTATGGC.

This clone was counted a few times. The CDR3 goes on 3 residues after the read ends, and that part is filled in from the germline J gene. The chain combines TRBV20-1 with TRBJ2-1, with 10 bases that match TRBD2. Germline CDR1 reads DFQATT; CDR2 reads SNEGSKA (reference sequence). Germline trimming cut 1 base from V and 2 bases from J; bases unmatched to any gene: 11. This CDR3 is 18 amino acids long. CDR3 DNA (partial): TGCAGTGCTAGAGGCCAGGGGACTAGCGCATTGACCTACAATGAG. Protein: CSARGQGTSALTYNE. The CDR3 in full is CSARGQGTSALTYNEQFF.

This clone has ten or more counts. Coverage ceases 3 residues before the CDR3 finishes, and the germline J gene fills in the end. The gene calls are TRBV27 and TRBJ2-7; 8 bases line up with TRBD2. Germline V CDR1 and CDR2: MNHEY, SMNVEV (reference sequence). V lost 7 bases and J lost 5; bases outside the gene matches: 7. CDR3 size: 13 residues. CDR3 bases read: TGTGCCAGCATGGTGAGCGGGAGAAACGAG. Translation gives CASMVSGRNE. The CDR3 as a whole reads CASMVSGRNEQYF.

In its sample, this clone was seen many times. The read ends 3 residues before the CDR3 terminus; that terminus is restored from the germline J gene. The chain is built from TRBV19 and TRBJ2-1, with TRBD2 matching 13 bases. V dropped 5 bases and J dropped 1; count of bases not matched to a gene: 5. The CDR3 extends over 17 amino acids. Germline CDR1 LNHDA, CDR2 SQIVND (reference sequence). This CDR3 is CASSPRTSGRSYNEQFF. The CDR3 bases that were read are TGTGCCAGTAGTCCCCGGACTAGCGGGAGATCCTACAATGAG.